Listed here are 7 T cell receptor beta chains from one sample, sequenced in a study of early T cells in non-severe SARS-CoV-2 infection (dated by TCRdb to the early 2020s). The library was produced with 5' RACE. Reads for this sample came from a NextSeq 500. TCRdb reprocessing: public reads trimmed at Q25 with fastp, clones called with MiXCR, in-frame beta chains kept. Every CDR3 protein is listed once, alongside the most common genes and DNA of its rows. This sample has around 83,000 distinct CDR3 sequences in its table, and more than 9% of those were observed once. The ten top clones hold around 8% of the sample. Sequenced here: whole blood, sampled at baseline. The receptor set was obtained from an adult who was a healthcare worker with PCR-confirmed SARS-CoV-2 infection or an uninfected control (not recorded which).

This clonotype was seen many times. The chain couples TRBV4-2 to TRBJ1-4, with D perhaps matching TRBD1 (5 bases). The CDR3 is made up of 13 amino acids. CDR1 and CDR2 from the germline V gene are LGHNA and YNFKEQ. V was shortened by 0 bases and J by 15 bases, with 14 bases between the two germline ends. The CDR3 sequence is CASSQERWQGLFF. The CDR3 DNA sequence: TGTGCCAGCAGCCAAGAGAGGTGGCAGGGTTTGTTTTTT.

This clonotype was counted at least ten times. The V and J genes are TRBV2 and TRBJ2-5; D not certain. V was trimmed by 2 bases and J by 3 bases, leaving 10 bases between them. CDR1 is SNHLY, CDR2 FYNNEI, per germline. The CDR3 loop spans 14 amino acids. The CDR3 nucleotides are TGTGCCAGCAGTGAATCTTTAACGGAAGAGACCCAGTACTTC. It encodes CASSESLTEETQYF. Drawing the rest from reference TRBV2 and TRBJ2-5, the complete variable domain is EPEVTQTPSHQVTQMGQEVILRCVPISNHLYFYWYRQILGQKVEFLVSFYNNEISEKSEIFDDQFSVERPDGSNFTLKIRSTKLEDSAMYFCASSESLTEETQYFGPGTRLLVL.

This clonotype was counted only a few times. The chain links TRBV29-1 to TRBJ1-4; D perhaps matches TRBD1 (6 bases). Germline V gene lookup returns CDR1 SQVTM and CDR2 ANQGSEA. The CDR3 is 12 residues long. The germline V and J ends were trimmed by 6 bases and 8 bases, with 13 bases remaining between them. CDR3: CSVKGDGEKLFF. The CDR3 bases are TGCAGCGTCAAGGGGGACGGGGAAAAACTGTTTTTT.

This clonotype came up many times. The chain joins TRBV5-4 to TRBJ2-1; 15 bases agree with TRBD2. Germline CDR1 is SGHNT and CDR2 is YYREEE (reference sequence). The CDR3 loop spans 16 amino acids. After removal of 1 base from V and 15 bases from J, the junction contained 11 bases not matched to a gene. DNA for the CDR3: TGTGCCAGCAGCTTGAGGCCCCCGGGACTAGCGGGAGGTCTGTTCTTC. Its translation: CASSLRPPGLAGGLFF.

This clonotype was seen a few times. As DNA, the CDR3 is TGTGCCAGCAGCTTAACTAGCGGGAGCCCTAGCTCCTACAATGAGCAGTTCTTC. This sequence encodes CASSLTSGSPSSYNEQFF. The chain employs TRBV7-3 and TRBJ2-1; TRBD2 agrees at 9 bases. Trimming cost V 0 bases and J 0 bases; bases outside gene matches: 6. The germline gives CDR1 SGHTA, CDR2 FQGTGA. This CDR3 region has 18 residues.

This clonotype came up a few times. The chain joins TRBV7-3 to TRBJ2-3, with 10 bases fitting TRBD2. Germline V gene data show CDR1 as SGHTA and CDR2 as FQGTGA. CDR3 length equals 15 residues. The V segment lost 0 bases and the J segment 9 bases; nucleotides outside the gene matches: 6. The CDR3 coding sequence is TGTGCCAGCAGCTTAACATCCGGTAGCGGGGGGACGCAGTATTTT. The encoded protein is CASSLTSGSGGTQYF.

This clonotype appeared many times. The chain employs TRBV27 and TRBJ2-6; 9 bases are shared with TRBD1. CDR3 length: 19 residues. CDR1 is MNHEY and CDR2 is SMNVEV in the germline V gene (reference sequence). Trimming cost V 4 bases and J 2 bases; bases outside gene matches: 12. This CDR3 is CASSSSYRGLNTGANVLTF. The CDR3 nucleotides are TGTGCCAGCAGTTCCTCGTACAGGGGGCTAAACACTGGGGCCAACGTCCTGACTTTC.